This TCR beta chain is drawn from a study of cytotoxic CD8 clonotypes in ibrutinib-treated CLL (dated by TCRdb to about 2021). Study-wide context: In this cohort, 15 patients were treatment-naive and approximately twelve were relapsed/refractory, while 17 to 18 had unmutated IGHV. Responses were partial in approximately 24 patients and complete in 2; after median about 5.5 years follow-up, roughly 15 stayed in remission and approximately 12 progressed. Response samples were obtained after a median of 12 months of treatment, with a range of about 6 to 40 months. Samples averaged approximately 240,000 productive templates and some 96,000 productive rearrangements. Longitudinal samples were obtainable from about 30% of the 86 participants in the trial. Cryopreserved peripheral blood mononuclear cells were collected at three points: before therapy, at response, and at either sustained remission or disease progression. Every remission and progressive disease sample was obtained while ibrutinib was still being received by the patients.

On this clone itself: Its antigen remains unidentified. No base quality information exists; no much larger clone differs at one position.

Measured from the cysteine to the phenylalanine, the CDR3 is 15 residues long. The retained sequence is limited to the CDR3, 45 bases, with the frame set at the first base. Deletion took 5 bases off V and 2 bases off J, with a span of 16 bases between the germline ends. As encoded in the germline V gene (reference sequence), CDR1 is SEHNR while CDR2 is FQNEAQ. Broader findings and caveats from the paper: Baseline clonality was found to be higher than that of age-matched healthy donors and was strongly correlated with circulating CD8+ T-cell counts. Sampling times were not matched between sustained-remission and progressing patients, and lymph node repertoires were not studied. An increase in clonality was observed at ibrutinib response, with clonality remaining stable during sustained remission and falling back toward baseline at progression. Public clonotypes were rare and either shrank or stayed stable during treatment, and the rise in clonality at ibrutinib response reflected expansion of private clonotypes.

A MiSeq instrument was used for deep resolution sequencing, which targeted depths ranging from 1 in 1 million up to 1 in 200,000 T cells, with coverage averaging 10x for each clonotype. The immunoSEQ hsTCRB Kit was used to generate the TCR beta libraries. Per the original workflow: The data were analyzed with ImmunoSEQ Analyzer and ImmunoSEQ Data Assistant, and V, D and J gene assignments followed IMGT definitions. Clonality, which ranges from 0 to 1, was calculated as one minus the normalized Shannon entropy of productive rearrangement frequencies. Only overrepresented clonotypes making up at least 0.05% of each patient's repertoire were included in the public clonotype analysis. Some 12 age-matched healthy donor repertoires from immuneACCESS served as clonality controls. The source is immuneACCESS, and TCRdb retained only in-frame sequences with V and J called. Part of the clones is not carried over; for the studies checked, unresolved V genes explain less than half of this, and the remainder is unexplained. V and J calls and clone size follow that table, whereas D and trimming were derived from the DNA. The sample table holds 200,000 to 250,000 clones, of which roughly 70% were seen once. Jointly, the top ten make up approximately 15% of the sample.

The time point label, read with the paper, signifies: around 25 months on ibrutinib. For TCR beta library preparation, about 2 micrograms of genomic DNA was extracted from cryopreserved PBMCs. Longitudinal blood samples from CLL patients on ibrutinib monotherapy underwent high-throughput TCR beta sequencing. The patients took part in an open-label, single-center phase 2 trial of ibrutinib monotherapy. The rearranged chain carries TRBV7-9 and TRBJ2-7, with TRBD1 as a weak D call on 6 bases. The input for sequencing was PBMCs, taken after 24 months of ibrutinib treatment. The TCR sequence derives from a human donor with chronic lymphocytic leukemia. In nucleotide form, the sequence is TGTGCCAGCAGCCCACCAGGGGCCTCGGCCTACGAGCAGTACTTC. This codes for CASSPPGASAYEQYF.